One and the same sample provided the 23 T cell receptor beta chains below, sequenced in a study of T cell responses to AZD1222 COVID-19 vaccine. Here immunoSEQ multiplex PCR was the method, and the copy in TCRdb shows in-frame clones only, minus some. The sample holds around 140,000 clones; over 85% are singletons and the top ten take 5%. The source material was peripheral blood, sampled on day 0 of AZD1222 vaccination. The receptors stem from an adult in good health.

The V gene is TRBV7-9, the J gene TRBJ1-6, with D perhaps TRBD1 (5 bases). Per germline, CDR1 SEHNR and CDR2 FQNEAQ (reference sequence). The CDR3 consists of 13 residues. The V and J ends lost 5 bases and 7 bases respectively, with 9 bases between them. CDR3 bases: TGTGCCAGCAGCCCAAGGACAAATTCACCCCTCCACTTT. Translated: CASSPRTNSPLHF.

The chain employs TRBV12-3 or TRBV12-4 and TRBJ2-5, with D unresolved. The V and J ends lost 2 bases and 3 bases respectively, with 1 base between them. The CDR3 runs to 11 residues. This chain's CDR3 is CASSLKETQYF. The CDR3 bases are TGTGCCAGCAGTTTAAAAGAGACCCAGTACTTC.

To note about this clone: This specimen includes other DNA sequences encoding the same CDR3. The chain's CDR3 is CASRPGQGLETQYF. The DNA of the CDR3 is TGTGCCAGCAGGCCGGGACAGGGGTTGGAGACCCAGTACTTC. The chain joins TRBV2 to TRBJ2-5, with TRBD1 matching 10 bases. This CDR3 region has 14 residues. The germline V gene encodes CDR1 SNHLY and CDR2 FYNNEI. V lost 6 bases and J lost 5; bases outside the gene matches: 6.

The J gene is TRBJ1-1, the V gene TRBV11-2; D is uncertain. Per germline, CDR1 SGHAT and CDR2 FQNNGV. The CDR3 length is 13 residues. Trimming took off 7 bases at V and 2 bases at J, with 11 bases between the two ends. CDR3 loop: CASNTQANTEAFF. In nucleotides, the CDR3 is TGTGCCAGCAACACTCAGGCAAACACTGAAGCTTTCTTT.

The chain couples TRBV27 to TRBJ1-1; 8 bases match TRBD1. Trimming at V came to 5 bases and at J to 4 bases, leaving 9 bases not matched to a gene. Per germline, CDR1 MNHEY and CDR2 SMNVEV (reference sequence). The CDR3 extends over 15 amino acids. The CDR3 protein is CASSRDRGWGTEAFF. CDR3 bases: TGTGCCAGCAGTAGAGACAGGGGATGGGGCACTGAAGCTTTCTTT.

V gene TRBV15 combines with J gene TRBJ2-6, with 8 nucleotides matching TRBD1. The CDR3 is 17 residues long. The V gene's germline CDR1 is LNHNV and CDR2 YYDKDF (reference sequence). V lost 4 bases to trimming and J lost 2 bases; unmatched junction nucleotides: 7. CDR3 sequence (DNA): TGTGCCACCAGCACCCGGACAGGGAACCCTGGGGCCAACGTCCTGACTTTC. This sequence encodes CATSTRTGNPGANVLTF.

V usage is TRBV5-1 and J usage is TRBJ2-1, with D unclear. Germline values: CDR1 SGHRS, CDR2 YFSETQ. The CDR3 covers 13 residues. V dropped 0 bases and J dropped 5 bases, with 6 bases sitting between them. The CDR3 DNA follows: TGCGCCAGCAGCTTGGGACTTAACAATGAGCAGTTCTTC. Amino acid sequence: CASSLGLNNEQFF.

The chain joins TRBV6-6 to TRBJ1-2, with D possibly matching TRBD1 (5 bases). Germline CDR1 is MNHNY and CDR2 is SVGAGI (reference sequence). This CDR3 is built from 13 residues. V was shortened by 4 bases and J by 7 bases, with 13 bases between the two germline ends. The CDR3 DNA sequence: TGTGCCAGCAGTTGGGCCCGGGACCGTGGCTACACCTTC. Residues: CASSWARDRGYTF.

The chain uses TRBV6-1 and TRBJ2-7; D might be TRBD1 (6 bases). The CDR3 has 16 amino acids. CDR1 and CDR2 (germline): MNHNS, SASEGT. With 0 bases removed from V and 4 bases from J, the gap between germline ends came to 16 bases. CDR3 DNA sequence: TGTGCCAGCAGTGAAGCCACGCGACAGGCTGTTTACGAGCAGTACTTC. Translation: CASSEATRQAVYEQYF.

This clone has a single count. The chain is built from TRBV9 and TRBJ2-7; 7 positions match TRBD1. The CDR3 length is 16 residues. V lost 4 bases to trimming and J lost 7 bases; unmatched junction nucleotides: 17. Looked up from germline, CDR1 is SGDLS and CDR2 is YYNGEE. The CDR3 is CASSINPGTASGEQYF. In DNA, the CDR3 is TGTGCCAGCAGCATAAACCCCGGGACAGCCTCTGGTGAGCAGTACTTC. The full variable domain, rest sourced from reference TRBV9 and TRBJ2-7, is DSGVTQTPKHLITATGQRVTLRCSPRSGDLSVYWYQQSLDQGLQFLIQYYNGEERAKGNILERFSAQQFPDLHSELNLSSLELGDSALYFCASSINPGTASGEQYFGPGTRLTVT.

The CDR3 protein is CASSLSDEQYF. The DNA for the CDR3 is TGTGCCAGCAGCTTATCGGACGAGCAGTACTTC. The chain employs TRBV7-9 and TRBJ2-7; D gene ambiguous. Trimming pared 2 bases from V and 5 bases from J, leaving 4 bases between. The CDR3 has 11 amino acids. CDR1 and CDR2 (germline): SEHNR, FQNEAQ (reference sequence).

The V and J genes are TRBV5-1 and TRBJ2-1; 10 nucleotides line up with TRBD2. V lost 4 bases and J lost 7; bases outside the gene matches: 14. The length of the CDR3 is 17 residues. The germline V gene encodes CDR1 SGHRS and CDR2 YFSETQ. The CDR3 reads CASSLTPSGSSLNEQFF. CDR3 DNA sequence: TGCGCCAGCAGCCTAACCCCTAGCGGGAGTTCCCTTAATGAGCAGTTCTTC.

The chain employs TRBV15 and TRBJ2-1; maybe TRBD2 (6 bases). V gave up 0 bases and J gave up 8 bases, with 17 bases separating them. Germline CDR1 LNHNV, CDR2 YYDKDF (reference sequence). This CDR3 has 16 residues. The CDR3 here is CATSRDSGLGVDEQFF. The CDR3 DNA is TGTGCCACCAGCAGAGACTCGGGACTGGGCGTCGATGAGCAGTTCTTC.

The chain joins TRBV6-5 to TRBJ2-7, with TRBD1 matching 8 bases. Germline assignment: CDR1 MNHEY and CDR2 SVGAGI. The junction had 5 bases not matched to a gene; V was cut back by 7 bases and J by 0 bases. The CDR3 spans 14 residues. In DNA, the CDR3 is TGTGCCAGCATGAGGACAGGGACCTCCTACGAGCAGTACTTC. It encodes CASMRTGTSYEQYF.

The chain uses TRBV5-1 and TRBJ2-5; a possible D gene is TRBD2 (6 bases). The V end was cut by 4 bases, the J end by 7 bases, with 20 bases between. The CDR3 is 15 residues long. Looked up from germline, CDR1 is SGHRS and CDR2 is YFSETQ. The CDR3 nucleotides read TGCGCCAGCAGCCCACCAGGGACTGCCTCCGGGACCCAGTACTTC. Protein: CASSPPGTASGTQYF. Supplemented by reference TRBV5-1 and TRBJ2-5, the full variable domain reads KAGVTQTPRYLIKTRGQQVTLSCSPISGHRSVSWYQQTPGQGLQFLFEYFSETQRNKGNFPGRFSGRQFSNSRSEMNVSTLELGDSALYLCASSPPGTASGTQYFGPGTRLLVL.

This sequence joins TRBV6-5 and TRBJ2-7; D possibly corresponds to TRBD2 (5 bases). CDR1 is MNHEY and CDR2 is SVGAGI in the germline V gene. There are 12 residues in the CDR3. V was shortened by 5 bases and J by 2 bases, with 7 bases between the two germline ends. The CDR3 here is CASSPGTYEQYF. The DNA for the CDR3 is TGTGCCAGCAGTCCGGGGACCTACGAGCAGTACTTC.

Here the CDR3 reads CASSFGPKGLETQYF. Here the CDR3 DNA reads TGCGCCAGCAGCTTCGGGCCTAAGGGGTTGGAGACCCAGTACTTC. The chain has TRBV5-1 and TRBJ2-5; maybe TRBD1 (5 bases). This CDR3 spans 15 amino acids. Between the trimmed V and J ends, which lost 2 bases and 5 bases, there was a span of 16 bases. Germline V lookup: CDR1 SGHRS, CDR2 YFSETQ.

The CDR3 DNA is TGTGCCAGCAGCCCATTAAAACAGGGCAATGAGCAGTTCTTC. Translating it yields CASSPLKQGNEQFF. This chain joins TRBV3-1 (or the pseudogene TRBV3-2) and TRBJ2-1, with D perhaps matching TRBD1 (6 bases). This CDR3 comprises 14 residues. Between the trimmed V and J ends, which lost 4 bases and 6 bases, there was a span of 13 bases. In germline, CDR1 is LGHDT, CDR2 YNNKEL (reference sequence).

This chain connects TRBV11-2 to TRBJ2-4, with 8 bases fitting TRBD1. This CDR3 has 15 residues. The trim removed 3 bases at V and 9 bases at J, leaving 10 bases unmatched. CDR1 is SGHAT, CDR2 FQNNGV, per germline. The chain's CDR3 is CASSLNPGQGVIQYF. The CDR3 region has the DNA TGTGCCAGCAGCTTGAATCCCGGACAGGGCGTCATTCAGTACTTC. Filled out from reference TRBV11-2 and TRBJ2-4, the complete variable domain reads EAGVAQSPRYKIIEKRQSVAFWCNPISGHATLYWYQQILGQGPKLLIQFQNNGVVDDSQLPKDRFSAERLKGVDSTLKIQPAKLEDSAVYLCASSLNPGQGVIQYFGAGTRLSVL.

The rearrangement links TRBV6-7 to TRBJ2-1; the match to TRBD1 covers 9 bases. TRBV6-7 is given ORF status, its function remaining uncertain. J was trimmed by 6 bases and V by 7 bases; bases with no gene match: 7. The CDR3 sequence is 14 residues long. The CDR3 sequence is CASIPGQGSNEQFF. The CDR3 DNA sequence: TGTGCCAGCATTCCGGGACAGGGCTCCAATGAGCAGTTCTTC.

V and J are TRBV6-1 and TRBJ1-3; D possibly corresponds to TRBD1 (6 bases). The length of the CDR3 is 16 residues. Germline CDR1 and CDR2: MNHNS and SASEGT. With 1 base removed from V and 2 bases from J, the gap between germline ends came to 12 bases. CDR3 amino acids: CASSEVARGAGNTIYF. CDR3 sequence (DNA): TGTGCCAGCAGTGAAGTTGCCAGGGGAGCTGGAAACACCATATATTTT.

The V gene is TRBV7-9, the J gene TRBJ1-2; D possibly corresponds to TRBD1 (5 bases). Germline V gives CDR1 SEHNR, CDR2 FQNEAQ (reference sequence). The CDR3 has 13 amino acids. Trimming took off 3 bases at V and 2 bases at J, with 7 bases between the two ends. DNA for the CDR3: TGTGCCAGCAGCTTCGCAGGGAACTATGGCTACACCTTC. Translated: CASSFAGNYGYTF.

The chain joins TRBV6-5 to TRBJ2-7, with 8 bases that match TRBD1. V lost 2 bases, J lost 2 bases, and 5 bases stayed unmatched. This CDR3 spans 15 amino acids. Germline lookup yields CDR1 MNHEY and CDR2 SVGAGI. The CDR3: CASSYDRGVAYEQYF. In nucleotides, the CDR3 is TGTGCCAGCAGTTACGACAGGGGCGTCGCCTACGAGCAGTACTTC.